This TCR beta chain was documented in a study of persistence of HIV-infected CD4 T cells. Overall study: A median of 8 years of suppressive ART preceded sampling.

The CDR3 runs to 18 residues. The germline V gene has CDR1 SGHTA and CDR2 FQGTGA. The V gene lost 5 bases and the J gene lost 1 base, with 21 bases spanning the gap. Anti-CD3/anti-CD28 beads served as a nonspecific positive control stimulus. CD4+ T cells upregulating both CD40 ligand and CD69 were sorted as responding cells. Donors had CD4+ T cell counts above 400 cells/uL and were CMV-seropositive. As for this clone: Antigen unknown.

Sequencing used immunoSEQ version 4 in survey mode. The table came from immunoSEQ multiplex PCR; TCRdb's copy has only in-frame clones and leaves some out. Among roughly 43,000 clones listed, more than 85% were seen once. The chain couples TRBV7-3 to TRBJ2-1, with TRBD1 as a possible D gene (5 bases). Sequencing used CD4+ T cells sorted from PBMCs after roughly 18-hour stimulation, obtained from a patient who received antiretroviral therapy. The TCR sequence derives from an adult man with HIV who was CMV-seropositive. The CDR3 spells CASSRSGQGDLSYNEQFF. The CDR3, as DNA: TGTGCCAGCAGCCGAAGTGGGCAGGGCGACTTATCCTACAATGAGCAGTTCTTC.